The 9 T cell receptor beta chains reported below all come from one sample, sequenced in a study of cytomegalovirus exposure and HLA in healthy donors. Primers included in the PCR were 60 Vbeta and 13 Jbeta primers. Measured with immunoSEQ multiplex PCR; TCRdb has only the in-frame clones, and not every one. The sample gives more than 100,000 clones, about 80% of which show up once; 1% is in the top ten. The material sequenced was PBMCs. These receptors all stem from a man aged 40-55 years in good health and CMV-seronegative.

This clone has just a few counts. V and J are TRBV5-4 and TRBJ2-1; perhaps TRBD2 as D (6 bases). CDR3 length: 11 residues. Deletions cut 5 bases from V and 9 bases from J, with 9 bases between. In germline, CDR1 is SGHNT, CDR2 YYREEE (reference sequence). Here the CDR3 reads CASRSGVEQFF. In DNA form, the CDR3 reads TGTGCCAGCAGGTCGGGGGTTGAGCAGTTCTTC.

The chain links TRBV2 to TRBJ1-4; D possibly corresponds to TRBD1 (5 bases). The CDR3 spans 15 residues. V shed 5 bases and J shed 3 bases, with 13 bases lying between them. Looked up from germline, CDR1 is SNHLY and CDR2 is FYNNEI. The CDR3 coding sequence is TGTGCCAGCAGTCCTCTACCGACAGCTAATGAAAAACTGTTTTTT. Its protein product is CASSPLPTANEKLFF.

A word on this clone: Distinct nucleotide sequences in the sample also encode this CDR3. The CDR3 DNA follows: TGCGCCAGCAGCTTAACAGGGGGCTTAGACACCGGGGAGCTGTTTTTT. Amino acid sequence: CASSLTGGLDTGELFF. V is TRBV5-1 and J is TRBJ2-2; TRBD1 aligns across 9 bases. The CDR3 covers 16 residues. The V and J ends lost 2 bases and 3 bases, in that order; junction bases with no gene match: 5. Germline assignment: CDR1 SGHRS and CDR2 YFSETQ.

The chain combines TRBV27 with TRBJ2-7; perhaps TRBD1 as D (6 bases). Germline V gene data show CDR1 as MNHEY and CDR2 as SMNVEV (reference sequence). CDR3 length: 14 amino acids. Deletions cut 5 bases from V and 0 bases from J, with 11 bases between. The CDR3 bases are TGTGCCAGCAGTGGGGGCTGGAGCTCCTACGAGCAGTACTTC. This sequence encodes CASSGGWSSYEQYF.

The V gene is TRBV28, the J gene TRBJ1-2; unclear D gene. Germline V gene data show CDR1 as MDHEN and CDR2 as SYDVKM. The length of the CDR3 is 12 residues. Trimming removed 3 bases at V and 6 bases at J, with 8 bases between. CDR3 in amino acids: CASSFIRDGYTF. The DNA of the CDR3 is TGTGCCAGCAGTTTCATCCGGGATGGCTACACCTTC.

The CDR3 sequence is CASRRQGEDGSTEAFF. The CDR3, as DNA: TGTGCCAGCAGAAGGCAGGGGGAAGACGGGAGCACTGAAGCTTTCTTT. V gene TRBV6-4 combines with J gene TRBJ1-1, with 7 bases matching TRBD1. CDR1 and CDR2 (germline): MRHNA, SNTAGT. The CDR3 has 16 residues. Losses at the gene ends were 6 bases for V and 4 bases for J; bases not matched to a gene: 14.

This chain uses TRBV7-2 with TRBJ2-1; D might be TRBD1 (6 bases). This CDR3 spans 13 amino acids. The V end lost 0 bases, the J end lost 12 bases, and 12 bases lay between the germline ends. Germline V gene sequence: CDR1 SGHTA, CDR2 FQGNSA. The CDR3: CASSLARGGGQFF. In DNA, the CDR3 is TGTGCCAGCAGCTTAGCGCGAGGGGGTGGGCAGTTCTTC.

The V and J genes are TRBV7-8 and TRBJ2-7; D uncertain. CDR3 size: 11 residues. V lost 6 bases to trimming and J lost 2 bases, with 5 bases between them. From germline, CDR1 is SGHVS and CDR2 FQNEAQ. In DNA form, the CDR3 reads TGTGCCAGCAGTTCCACCTACGAGCAGTACTTC. Translating it yields CASSSTYEQYF. The whole variable domain, remainder taken from reference TRBV7-8 and TRBJ2-7, is GAGVSQSPRYKVAKRGQDVALRCDPISGHVSLFWYQQALGQGPEFLTYFQNEAQLDKSGLPSDRFFAERPEGSVSTLKIQRTQQEDSAVYLCASSSTYEQYFGPGTRLTVT.

The chain uses TRBV23-1 and TRBJ2-5; no clear D. TRBV23-1 carries the ORF label, with uncertain function. Trimming pared 0 bases from V and 4 bases from J, leaving 9 bases between. The CDR3 runs 14 residues. The CDR3 sequence: CASSQSQLLETQYF. The CDR3 DNA follows: TGCGCCAGCAGTCAATCACAGCTCCTAGAGACCCAGTACTTC.